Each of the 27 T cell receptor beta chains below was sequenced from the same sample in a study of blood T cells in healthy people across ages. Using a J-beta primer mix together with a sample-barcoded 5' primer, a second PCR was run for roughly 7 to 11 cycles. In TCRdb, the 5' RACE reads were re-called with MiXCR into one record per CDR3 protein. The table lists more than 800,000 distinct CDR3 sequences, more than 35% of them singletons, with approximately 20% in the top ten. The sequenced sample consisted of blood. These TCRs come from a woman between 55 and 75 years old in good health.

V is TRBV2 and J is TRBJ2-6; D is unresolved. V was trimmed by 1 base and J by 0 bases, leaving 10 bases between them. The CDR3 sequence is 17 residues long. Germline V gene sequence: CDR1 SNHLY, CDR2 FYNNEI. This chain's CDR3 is CASSEEVTYSGANVLTF. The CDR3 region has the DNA TGTGCCAGCAGTGAAGAGGTCACCTACTCTGGGGCCAACGTCCTGACTTTC.

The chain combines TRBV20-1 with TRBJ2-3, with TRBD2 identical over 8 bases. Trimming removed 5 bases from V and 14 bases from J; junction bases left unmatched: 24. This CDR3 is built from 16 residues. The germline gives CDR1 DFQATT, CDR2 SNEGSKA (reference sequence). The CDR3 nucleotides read TGCAGTGCTCAGGGAAGCGGGAGAACCAGGCGCAGATACGCGTATTTT. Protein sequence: CSAQGSGRTRRRYAYF.

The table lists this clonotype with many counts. The chain's CDR3 is CASSLSTGGYEQYF. Written as DNA, the CDR3 is TGTGCCAGCAGCTTATCAACAGGAGGCTACGAGCAGTACTTC. This chain joins TRBV7-2 and TRBJ2-7; D possibly uses TRBD1 or TRBD2 (5 bases each). The germline V gene has CDR1 SGHTA and CDR2 FQGNSA. Trimming shortened V by 2 bases and J by 3 bases, and 11 bases separated the two germline ends. The CDR3 has 14 amino acids.

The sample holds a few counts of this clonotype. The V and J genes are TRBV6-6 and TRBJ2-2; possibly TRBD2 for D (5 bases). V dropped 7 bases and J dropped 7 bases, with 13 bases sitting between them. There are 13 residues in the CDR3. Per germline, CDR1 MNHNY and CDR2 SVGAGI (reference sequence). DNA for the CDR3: TGTGCCAGCAACCCGGGATCCTTCGGGGAGCTGTTTTTT. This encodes CASNPGSFGELFF.

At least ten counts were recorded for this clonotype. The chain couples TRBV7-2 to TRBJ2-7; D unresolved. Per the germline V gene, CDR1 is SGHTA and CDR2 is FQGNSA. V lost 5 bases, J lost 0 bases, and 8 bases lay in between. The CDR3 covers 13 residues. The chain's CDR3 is CASSPRPSYEQYF. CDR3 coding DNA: TGTGCCAGCAGCCCCCGTCCCTCCTACGAGCAGTACTTC.

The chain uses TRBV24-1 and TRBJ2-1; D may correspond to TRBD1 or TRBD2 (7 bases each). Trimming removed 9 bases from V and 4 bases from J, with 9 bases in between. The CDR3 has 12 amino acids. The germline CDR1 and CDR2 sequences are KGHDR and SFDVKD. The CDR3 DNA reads TGTGCCACCCAGGGGGGGTACAATGAGCAGTTCTTC. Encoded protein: CATQGGYNEQFF.

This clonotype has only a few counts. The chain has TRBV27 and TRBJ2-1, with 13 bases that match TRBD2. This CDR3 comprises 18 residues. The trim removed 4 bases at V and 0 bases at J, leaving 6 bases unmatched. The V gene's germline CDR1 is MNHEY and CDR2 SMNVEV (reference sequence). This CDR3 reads CASSSGTSGVSSYNEQFF. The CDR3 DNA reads TGTGCCAGCAGTTCAGGGACTAGCGGGGTGAGCTCCTACAATGAGCAGTTCTTC.

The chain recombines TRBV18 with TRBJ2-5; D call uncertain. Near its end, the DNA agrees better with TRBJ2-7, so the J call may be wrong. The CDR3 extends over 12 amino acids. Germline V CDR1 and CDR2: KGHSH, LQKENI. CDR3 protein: CASSPGTLEQYF. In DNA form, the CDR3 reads TGTGCCAGCTCACCAGGAACGCTCGAGCAGTACTTC.

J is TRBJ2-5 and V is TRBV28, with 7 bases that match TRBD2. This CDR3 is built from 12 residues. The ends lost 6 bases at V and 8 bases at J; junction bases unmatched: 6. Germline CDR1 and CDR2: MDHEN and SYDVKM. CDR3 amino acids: CASRPRLATQYF. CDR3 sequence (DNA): TGTGCCAGCAGACCGCGACTAGCCACCCAGTACTTC.

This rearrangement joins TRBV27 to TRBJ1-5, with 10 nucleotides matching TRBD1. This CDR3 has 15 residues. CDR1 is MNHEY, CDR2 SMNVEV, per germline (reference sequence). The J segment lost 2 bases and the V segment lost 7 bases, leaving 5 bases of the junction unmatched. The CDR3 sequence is CASTSGTGGNQPQHF. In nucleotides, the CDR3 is TGTGCCAGCACCTCTGGGACAGGGGGCAATCAGCCCCAGCATTTT.

CDR3 region: CSALDRGSYNEQYF. The DNA of the CDR3 is TGCAGTGCACTCGACAGGGGGTCCTACAATGAGCAGTACTTC. The rearrangement uses TRBV20-1 and TRBJ2-1; the match to TRBD1 covers 9 bases. TRBJ2-7 matches the DNA end more closely, so the J call is doubtful. The CDR3 extends over 14 amino acids. The germline gives CDR1 DFQATT, CDR2 SNEGSKA (reference sequence).

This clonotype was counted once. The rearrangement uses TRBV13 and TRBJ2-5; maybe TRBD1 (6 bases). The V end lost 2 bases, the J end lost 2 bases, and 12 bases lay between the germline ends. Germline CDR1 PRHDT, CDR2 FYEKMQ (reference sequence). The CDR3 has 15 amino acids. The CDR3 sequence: CASSLSGTSQETQYF. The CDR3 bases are TGTGCCAGCAGCTTAAGTGGGACATCACAAGAGACCCAGTACTTC.

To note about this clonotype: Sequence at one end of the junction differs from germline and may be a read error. The CDR3 bases are TGTGCCAGCAGCGTAGCGGGAGGCTCCTACAGTGAGCAGTTCTTC. As protein: CASSVAGGSYSEQFF. The rearrangement joins TRBV9 to TRBJ2-1; TRBD2 matches 7 bases. From germline, CDR1 is SGDLS and CDR2 YYNGEE. This CDR3 spans 15 amino acids.

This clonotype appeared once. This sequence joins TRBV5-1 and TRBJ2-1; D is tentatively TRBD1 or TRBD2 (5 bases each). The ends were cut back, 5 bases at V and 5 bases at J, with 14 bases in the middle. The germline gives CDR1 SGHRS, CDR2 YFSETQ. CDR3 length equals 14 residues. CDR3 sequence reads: CASRPRDLDNEQFF. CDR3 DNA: TGCGCCAGCAGGCCGAGGGACCTGGACAATGAGCAGTTCTTC.

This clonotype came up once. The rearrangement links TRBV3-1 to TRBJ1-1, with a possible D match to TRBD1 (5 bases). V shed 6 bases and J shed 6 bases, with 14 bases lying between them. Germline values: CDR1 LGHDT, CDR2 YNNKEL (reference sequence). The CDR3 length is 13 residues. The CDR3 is CASRLDTSPEAFF. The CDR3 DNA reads TGTGCCAGCAGACTGGACACCTCCCCTGAAGCTTTCTTT. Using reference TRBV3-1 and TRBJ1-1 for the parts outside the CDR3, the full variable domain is DTAVSQTPKYLVTQMGNDKSIKCEQNLGHDTMYWYKQDSKKFLKIMFSYNNKELIINETVPNRFSPKSPDKAHLNLHINSLELGDSAVYFCASRLDTSPEAFFGQGTRLTVV.

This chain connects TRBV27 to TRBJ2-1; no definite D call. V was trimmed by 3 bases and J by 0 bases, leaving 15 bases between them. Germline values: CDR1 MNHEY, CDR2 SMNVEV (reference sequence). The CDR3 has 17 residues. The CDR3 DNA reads TGTGCCAGCAGTTTCGGGCATTCCCCTGGCTCCTACAATGAGCAGTTCTTC. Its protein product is CASSFGHSPGSYNEQFF.

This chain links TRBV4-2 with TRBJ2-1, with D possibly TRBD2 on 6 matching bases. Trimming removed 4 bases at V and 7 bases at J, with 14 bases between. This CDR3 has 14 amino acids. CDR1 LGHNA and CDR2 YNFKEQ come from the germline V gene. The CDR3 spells CASSLSPAGNEQFF. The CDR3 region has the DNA TGTGCCAGCAGCCTCAGCCCGGCGGGGAATGAGCAGTTCTTC.

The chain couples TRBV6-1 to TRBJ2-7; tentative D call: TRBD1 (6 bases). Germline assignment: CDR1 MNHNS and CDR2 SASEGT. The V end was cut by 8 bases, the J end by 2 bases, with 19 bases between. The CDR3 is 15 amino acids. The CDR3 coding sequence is TGTGCCAGCGCGGGCCGACATGGGGGCCCCTACGAGCAGTACTTC. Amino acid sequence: CASAGRHGGPYEQYF.

CDR3 loop: CASSSWGSDEKLFF. The CDR3 DNA reads TGTGCCAGCAGTTCTTGGGGGTCGGATGAAAAACTGTTTTTT. The chain has TRBV28 and TRBJ1-4; possibly TRBD1 for D (5 bases). Germline V gene sequence: CDR1 MDHEN, CDR2 SYDVKM. V was shortened by 4 bases and J by 6 bases, with 12 bases between the two germline ends. The CDR3 has 14 amino acids.

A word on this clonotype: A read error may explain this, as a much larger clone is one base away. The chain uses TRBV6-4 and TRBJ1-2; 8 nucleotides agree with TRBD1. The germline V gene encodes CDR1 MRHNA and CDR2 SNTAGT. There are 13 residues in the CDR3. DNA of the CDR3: TGTGCCAGCAGCCCCGGGACAGGCTATGGCTACAGCTTC. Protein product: CASSPGTGYGYSF.

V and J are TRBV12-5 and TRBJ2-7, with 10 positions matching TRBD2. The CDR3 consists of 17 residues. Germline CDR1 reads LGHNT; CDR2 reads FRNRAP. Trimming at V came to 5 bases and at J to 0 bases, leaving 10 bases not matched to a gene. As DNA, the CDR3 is TGTGCTAGTGGTCCTCTCCTAGCGGGAGCATCCTCCTACGAGCAGTACTTC. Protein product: CASGPLLAGASSYEQYF.

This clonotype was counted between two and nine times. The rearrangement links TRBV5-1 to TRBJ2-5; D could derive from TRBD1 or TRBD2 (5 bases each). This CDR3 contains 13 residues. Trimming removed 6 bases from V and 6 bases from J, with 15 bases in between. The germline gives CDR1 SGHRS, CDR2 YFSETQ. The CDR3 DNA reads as TGCGCCAGCAACCCTGATTCGGGGCAGACCCAGTACTTC. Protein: CASNPDSGQTQYF.

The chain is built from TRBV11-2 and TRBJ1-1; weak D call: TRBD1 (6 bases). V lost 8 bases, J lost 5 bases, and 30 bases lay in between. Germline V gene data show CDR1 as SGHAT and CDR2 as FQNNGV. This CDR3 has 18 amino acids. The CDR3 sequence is CASGPIRPPPGGATEAFF. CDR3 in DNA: TGTGCCAGCGGCCCGATTCGCCCGCCGCCGGGGGGGGCAACTGAAGCTTTCTTT.

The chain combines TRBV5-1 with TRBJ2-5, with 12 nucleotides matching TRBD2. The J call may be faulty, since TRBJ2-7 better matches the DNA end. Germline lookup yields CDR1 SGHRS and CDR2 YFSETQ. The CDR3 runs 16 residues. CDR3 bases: TGCGCCAGCACCCGACTAGCGGGAGTGGGATCTCACGAGCAGTACTTC. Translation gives CASTRLAGVGSHEQYF.

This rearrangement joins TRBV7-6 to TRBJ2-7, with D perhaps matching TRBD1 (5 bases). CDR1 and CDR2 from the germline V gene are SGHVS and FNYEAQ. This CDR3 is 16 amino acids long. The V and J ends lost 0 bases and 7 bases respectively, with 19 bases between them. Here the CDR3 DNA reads TGTGCCAGCAGCTTAGCGCAGGGTACGGGTTTCGGTGAGCAGTACTTC. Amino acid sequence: CASSLAQGTGFGEQYF.

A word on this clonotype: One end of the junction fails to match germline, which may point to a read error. CDR3 in DNA: TGTGCCGGCAGCCAAATGGGACTAGCGGGGATAGGCGAGCAGTACTTC. Translation gives CAGSQMGLAGIGEQYF. The V call is TRBV4-2, the J call TRBJ2-7; 13 bases agree with TRBD2. CDR3 size: 16 residues. Germline V gene data show CDR1 as LGHNA and CDR2 as YNFKEQ.

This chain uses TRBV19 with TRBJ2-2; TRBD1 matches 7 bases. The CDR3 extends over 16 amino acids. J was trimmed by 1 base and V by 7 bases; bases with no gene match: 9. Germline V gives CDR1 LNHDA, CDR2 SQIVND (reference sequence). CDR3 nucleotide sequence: TGTGCCAGTATGGGGGACAGACCGGGGAACACCGGGGAGCTGTTTTTT. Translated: CASMGDRPGNTGELFF.